A selection of T cell receptor beta chains follows, all from one sample in a study of molecular identifiers for immune sequencing clone quantification. One entry per CDR3 protein results from TCRdb running MiXCR on the PCR reads. Of roughly 50,000 distinct CDR3 sequences listed, about a third are singletons. The sequencing sample was made of naive CD8+ T cells from blood, with Jurkat cell RNA spiked in. The receptors originated from a human donor in good health. Some libraries in this study had Jurkat cell RNA spiked in. Both conserved end residues are part of each CDR3. A D gene is named only where the DNA matches it firmly. Size is stated for part of the rows, as once, few or many counts, or as a class when the clone is expanded.

d_call clone_size j_call v_call cdr3_nt cdr3_aa
NA NA TRBJ1-1 TRBV14 TGTGCCAGCAGCCAAGATGCGCGGGGGGGGGCTTTCTTT CASSQDARGGAFF
NA few TRBJ1-5 TRBV13 TGTGCCAGCAGCTTAGGAAGTGGGAGCCAGCCCCAGCATTTT CASSLGSGSQPQHF
NA NA TRBJ2-5 TRBV12-3/TRBV12-4 TGTGCCAGCAGTTTAGCACAGGGACAAGAGACCCAGTACTTC CASSLAQGQETQYF
TRBD1 NA TRBJ2-3 TRBV2 TGTGCCAGCAGTGACTACAGGGGGCCCACAGATACGCAGTATTTT CASSDYRGPTDTQYF
TRBD2 many TRBJ2-7 TRBV28 TGTGCCAGCAGCCAAGTCCCGGGACTAGCGCCTAGCGAGCAGTACTTC CASSQVPGLAPSEQYF
NA NA TRBJ2-7 TRBV29-1 TGCTGCGTTGATGATGGAGGGGGCGGCGAGCAGTACTTC CCVDDGGGGEQYF
NA NA TRBJ2-1 TRBV19 TGTGCCAGTAGTATCAGGGCCAGGGGCGACTACAATGAGCAGTTCTTC CASSIRARGDYNEQFF
NA NA TRBJ2-6 TRBV7-9 TGTGCCAGCAGCTTGGTATACTCTGGGGCCGACGTCCAGACTTTC CASSLVYSGADVQTF
TRBD2 NA TRBJ2-1 TRBV5-4 TGTGCCAGCAGCTTAGGAGCGGGAGGAACCTACAATGAGCAGTTCTTC CASSLGAGGTYNEQFF
TRBD2 NA TRBJ2-3 TRBV7-3 TGTGCCAGCAGCTACCCTCAGACAGATTTGGGGGGGAGCACAGATACGCAGTATTTT CASSYPQTDLGGSTDTQYF
NA few TRBJ1-1 TRBV28 TGTGCCAGCAGTTTGGAGGGCTGGAACACTGAAGCTTTCTTT CASSLEGWNTEAFF
NA NA TRBJ1-6 TRBV28 TGTGCCAGCAGTAACAGGAGAAATTCACCCCTCCACTTT CASSNRRNSPLHF
TRBD1 few TRBJ2-3 TRBV24-1 TGTGCCACCAGTGACCTCCGGACAGGAGGCGATACGCAGTATTTT CATSDLRTGGDTQYF